The 15 T cell receptor beta chains in this list originate from one sample, sequenced in a study of blood T cell repertoires in COVID-19. Repertoires were generated with immunoSEQ multiplex PCR, while TCRdb's copy carries only in-frame clones and drops some. The sample contains approximately 300,000 clones, roughly 86% of which appear only once. What was sequenced was PBMCs or T cells enriched from blood (not recorded which). The receptors shown here come from a woman aged 25 to 39 who had recovered from COVID-19.

The J gene is TRBJ2-1, the V gene TRBV6-5, with 9 positions matching TRBD1. CDR1 MNHEY and CDR2 SVGAGI come from the germline V gene. V was clipped by 9 bases and J by 3 bases; unmatched bases: 0. The CDR3 consists of 12 residues. The CDR3 nucleotides read TGTGCCAGGGGACAGGGCTACAATGAGCAGTTCTTC. Translated: CARGQGYNEQFF.

In nucleotides, the CDR3 is TGTGCCAGCAGCCCGCTTTTTGAAGGGGGCTATGGCTACACCTTC. This sequence encodes CASSPLFEGGYGYTF. The chain is built from TRBV3-1 (or the pseudogene TRBV3-2) and TRBJ1-2, with D possibly matching TRBD1 (6 bases). CDR3 length: 15 amino acids. CDR1 LGHDT and CDR2 YNNKEL come from the germline V gene (reference sequence). V lost 4 bases and J 4 bases, leaving 16 bases between the germline ends.

This clone was seen a few times. The chain couples TRBV5-4 to TRBJ2-2; 10 nucleotides match TRBD2. This CDR3 is 16 amino acids long. Germline trimming cut 3 bases from V and 3 bases from J; bases unmatched to any gene: 5. The germline CDR1 and CDR2 sequences are SGHNT and YYREEE (reference sequence). CDR3 amino acids: CASSSLAGGDTGELFF. CDR3 coding DNA: TGTGCCAGCAGCTCTTTAGCGGGGGGAGACACCGGGGAGCTGTTTTTT. Looking up the rest from reference TRBV5-4 and TRBJ2-2 gives the full variable domain: ETGVTQSPTHLIKTRGQQVTLRCSSQSGHNTVSWYQQALGQGPQFIFQYYREEENGRGNFPPRFSGLQFPNYSSELNVNALELDDSALYLCASSSLAGGDTGELFFGEGSRLTVL.

The J gene is TRBJ1-1, the V gene TRBV13; D not certain. Germline values: CDR1 PRHDT, CDR2 FYEKMQ (reference sequence). The V gene lost 2 bases and the J gene lost 0 bases, with 4 bases spanning the gap. The CDR3 loop spans 13 amino acids. In DNA form, the CDR3 reads TGTGCCAGCAGCTTACGAGTGAACACTGAAGCTTTCTTT. This sequence encodes CASSLRVNTEAFF.

The chain uses TRBV2 and TRBJ1-1; D remains ambiguous. The CDR3 length is 16 residues. The germline V gene encodes CDR1 SNHLY and CDR2 FYNNEI. Trimming removed 0 bases at V and 5 bases at J, with 16 bases between. The CDR3 reads CASSEALIGLRTEAFF. The CDR3, as DNA: TGTGCCAGCAGTGAAGCGCTAATCGGGTTGAGGACTGAAGCTTTCTTT.

This chain joins TRBV5-6 and TRBJ1-1; 8 positions match TRBD1. J was trimmed by 8 bases and V by 4 bases; bases with no gene match: 1. CDR1 and CDR2 (germline): SGHDT, YYEEEE. The CDR3 extends over 11 amino acids. In DNA, the CDR3 is TGTGCCAGCAGCCGGACAGGGGAAGCTTTCTTT. Its protein product is CASSRTGEAFF.

The V gene is TRBV6-4, the J gene TRBJ1-5; D is perhaps TRBD1 (6 bases). The CDR3 runs to 19 residues. From germline, CDR1 is MRHNA and CDR2 SNTAGT. V was cut by 7 bases and J by 3 bases, with 28 bases left in between. CDR3 DNA: TGTGCCAGCAAACTACACCGGGACAACCATCGAGTGCCCAATCAGCCCCAGCATTTT. Its translation is CASKLHRDNHRVPNQPQHF.

This clone was seen just once. The chain has TRBV5-4 and TRBJ1-4; 7 nucleotides match TRBD1. This CDR3 region has 15 residues. Germline V gene lookup returns CDR1 SGHNT and CDR2 YYREEE (reference sequence). Trimming removed 2 bases from V and 0 bases from J; junction bases left unmatched: 1. The CDR3 region is CASSFGQATNEKLFF. CDR3 coding DNA: TGTGCCAGCAGCTTCGGACAGGCAACTAATGAAAAACTGTTTTTT.

This chain uses TRBV30 with TRBJ1-2; tentatively, D is TRBD1 (5 bases). The CDR3 runs 13 residues. CDR1 and CDR2 (germline): GTSNPN, SVGIG (reference sequence). The V end was cut by 0 bases, the J end by 7 bases, with 12 bases between. CDR3 DNA: TGTGCCTGGAGTGTAGGAGGGGTGGGTGGCTACACCTTC. Its protein is CAWSVGGVGGYTF.

The J gene is TRBJ2-1, the V gene TRBV6-2 or TRBV6-3, with a weak D call TRBD1 (5 bases). V shed 5 bases and J shed 6 bases, with 5 bases lying between them. Per germline, CDR1 MNHEY and CDR2 SVGEGT. This CDR3 is built from 11 residues. The CDR3 here is CASSQGNEQFF. The DNA of the CDR3 is TGTGCCAGCAGTCAGGGCAATGAGCAGTTCTTC.

The chain is built from TRBV6-5 and TRBJ2-7; 7 bases map to TRBD1. V lost 6 bases, J lost 0 bases, and 5 bases stayed unmatched. This CDR3 is built from 14 residues. Germline loops: CDR1 MNHEY, CDR2 SVGAGI. The CDR3 coding sequence is TGTGCCAGCAGATACAGGGGTTTCTCCTACGAGCAGTACTTC. Amino acids: CASRYRGFSYEQYF.

This rearrangement joins TRBV6-2 or TRBV6-3 to TRBJ2-1; D not resolved. The CDR3 is made up of 15 amino acids. V was cut by 5 bases and J by 5 bases, with 16 bases left in between. Germline CDR1 and CDR2: MNHEY and SVGEGT. The CDR3 DNA sequence: TGTGCCAGCAGTCTGACCCCGGAGCTAAACAATGAGCAGTTCTTC. Translated: CASSLTPELNNEQFF.

The genes are TRBV28 and TRBJ1-2; possible D gene TRBD1, 6 bases. The V and J ends lost 3 bases and 8 bases respectively, with 16 bases between them. From germline, CDR1 is MDHEN and CDR2 SYDVKM. There are 14 residues in the CDR3. DNA for the CDR3: TGTGCCAGCAGTTTTTCGGGGACACTTAGCGGCTACACCTTC. This gives the protein CASSFSGTLSGYTF.

This sequence joins TRBV3-1 (or the pseudogene TRBV3-2) and TRBJ2-3; 15 positions agree with TRBD2. The CDR3 is made up of 19 amino acids. Germline assignment: CDR1 LGHDT and CDR2 YNNKEL (reference sequence). V lost 0 bases and J lost 5; bases outside the gene matches: 9. CDR3 in DNA: TGTGCCAGCAGCCAAGATAACGGTCGGGGACTAGCGGGGGGAGATACGCAGTATTTT. Residues: CASSQDNGRGLAGGDTQYF.

This rearrangement joins TRBV11-2 to TRBJ2-7, with a possible D match to TRBD2 (5 bases). This CDR3 has 14 residues. With 1 base removed from V and 5 bases from J, the gap between germline ends came to 12 bases. Germline lookup yields CDR1 SGHAT and CDR2 FQNNGV. CDR3 amino acids: CASSLGGFSNEQYF. DNA of the CDR3: TGTGCCAGCAGCTTAGGAGGGTTTTCCAACGAGCAGTACTTC.